The text below deals with one T cell receptor beta chain. CDR1 SNHLY and CDR2 FYNNEI come from the germline V gene. Deletions cut 5 bases from V and 2 bases from J, with 7 bases between. This CDR3 is 13 amino acids long. The data are from a study of blood T cell repertoires in COVID-19. Background on the study: The United States, Italy and Spain provided the acute and convalescent COVID-19 samples. Sources were T cells, B-cell-depleted T cells, or PBMCs; the material itself was cDNA or gDNA.

Original handling: Reference gene primer amplification gave estimated nucleated cell counts. Libraries were prepared by immunoSEQ multiplex PCR; TCRdb keeps only in-frame clonotypes and omits some of them. Clone size and the V and J calls come from that table; the DNA yielded D and trimming. The data show about 160,000 clones, about 86% seen once. The sequenced sample was peripheral blood. This receptor was identified in a middle-aged man with active or convalescent COVID-19. V and J are TRBV2 and TRBJ2-1; unclear D gene. In DNA form, the CDR3 reads TGTGCCAGCAGTCTCACAGCCTACAATGAGCAGTTCTTC. This codes for CASSLTAYNEQFF.